This T cell receptor (beta chain) was recovered during a study of T cells in Graves' hyperthyroidism and ophthalmopathy. Whole-study results and caveats: Within blood appeared most thyroid clonotypes that had expanded above 0.001. A 13 V-J signature model discriminated ophthalmopathy versus stable hyperthyroidism.

Amplification of TCR beta CDR3 regions used RNA as the template. First-round RT-PCR targeting the TCR CDR3 was performed with the HTBI primer set. TCRdb re-called the multiplex PCR reads with MiXCR, one entry per CDR3 protein. The sample includes about half a million distinct CDR3 sequences, roughly 21% of them seen just once. This clonotype was seen a few times. Its antigen is undetermined. The V end was cut by 4 bases, the J end by 5 bases, with 9 bases between. The V gene's germline CDR1 is MDHEN and CDR2 SYDVKM. The CDR3 loop spans 12 amino acids. Duration under 3 months, a NOSPECS grade of at least 4, and a Clinical Activity Score of at least 3 characterized the ophthalmopathy patients.

This receptor was identified in a man aged 40-49 years with Graves' ophthalmopathy. The chain couples TRBV28 to TRBJ2-7; no firm D call. The sequenced sample consisted of blood. This CDR3 reads CASSYPGNEQYF. The DNA for the CDR3 is TGTGCCAGCAGTTACCCAGGCAACGAGCAGTACTTC.